This TCR beta chain comes out of a study of persistence of HIV-infected CD4 T cells. Study-level background: A median of about eight years of suppressive ART preceded sampling. Regarding the study as a whole: Antigen-responding cells were enriched for degenerate expanded CDR3beta sequences.

The libraries were made with immunoSEQ version 4 in survey mode. The table came from immunoSEQ multiplex PCR; TCRdb's copy has only in-frame clones and leaves some out. Seen here are just over 35,000 clones, roughly 84% observed once, and the top ten hold around 5.4%. The stimulus was an HIV-1 Gag 15-mer peptide pool, 0.9 to 1 ug/peptide/mL. Memory cells lacking CD40L and CD69 with high CD45RO were sorted. This clone was counted only a few times. Its antigen is not identified. The source of this sequence is an adult with HIV. The donor label of this sample is uncertain. The input for sequencing was cultured CD4+ T cells from PBMCs, taken from a patient who received antiretroviral therapy.

The CDR3 spells CASSYSSGGAREQYF. The CDR3 region has the DNA TGTGCCAGCAGCTATTCTAGCGGGGGGGCCAGGGAGCAGTACTTC. The V gene is TRBV7-2, the J gene TRBJ2-7, with 12 bases identical to TRBD2. V dropped 4 bases and J dropped 7; count of bases not matched to a gene: 8. CDR1 is SGHTA, CDR2 FQGNSA, per germline. The CDR3 runs to 15 residues.